A single sample gave rise to the 26 T cell receptor beta chains below, sequenced in a study of response to subunit inactivated influenza vaccine. TCRdb reprocessed the RT-PCR reads with MiXCR, giving one entry per CDR3 protein. The sample has around 470,000 distinct CDR3 sequences, around 7.7% seen once. The specimen comprised PBMCs from blood, sampled less than 30 months after vaccination. The receptors stem from a man in his fifties or sixties who received an inactivated influenza vaccine.

The chain carries TRBV28 and TRBJ1-2; D call uncertain. The CDR3 is 14 residues long. From germline, CDR1 is MDHEN and CDR2 SYDVKM. The V and J ends lost 5 bases and 8 bases respectively, with 18 bases between them. CDR3 sequence: CASSPLGGWEGYTF. The CDR3 coding sequence is TGTGCCAGCAGTCCCTTAGGAGGCTGGGAAGGCTACACCTTC.

This rearrangement joins TRBV20-1 to TRBJ2-1; 8 nucleotides agree with TRBD2. This CDR3 spans 16 amino acids. CDR1 and CDR2 from the germline V gene are DFQATT and SNEGSKA (reference sequence). V was clipped by 0 bases and J by 2 bases; unmatched bases: 6. CDR3 nucleotide sequence: TGCAGTGCTAGAGATCTCGGGAGGGGACCCTACAATGAGCAGTTCTTC. Translating gives CSARDLGRGPYNEQFF.

The genes are TRBV4-3 and TRBJ2-1; 10 bases map to TRBD1. CDR1 and CDR2 (germline): LGHNA, YSLEER. This CDR3 is built from 14 residues. V lost 5 bases, J lost 9 bases, and 7 bases stayed unmatched. The CDR3 coding sequence is TGCGCCAGCAGCTTTACCCGGGACAGGGGTGAGCAGTTCTTC. Amino acid sequence: CASSFTRDRGEQFF.

This sequence joins TRBV12-3 or TRBV12-4 and TRBJ2-5; D is ambiguous. V dropped 1 base and J dropped 4 bases, with 7 bases sitting between them. There are 13 residues in the CDR3. Here the CDR3 reads CASSLVRPETQYF. The CDR3 DNA is TGTGCCAGCAGTTTAGTTAGGCCAGAGACCCAGTACTTC.

The chain links TRBV25-1 to TRBJ1-2; 8 bases fit TRBD1. Germline V gene sequence: CDR1 MGHDK, CDR2 SYGVNS. The CDR3 totals 14 residues. Germline trimming cut 5 bases from V and 9 bases from J; bases unmatched to any gene: 11. Here the CDR3 DNA reads TGTGCCAGCAGTTCGGGACAGGCGGGATGGAGCTACACCTTC. Its translation: CASSSGQAGWSYTF.

The chain uses TRBV28 and TRBJ2-6; 8 nucleotides match TRBD1. From germline, CDR1 is MDHEN and CDR2 SYDVKM. V dropped 8 bases and J dropped 0; count of bases not matched to a gene: 3. The CDR3 is 15 amino acids. The CDR3 DNA sequence: TGTGCCAGCGGGACAGGACTCTCTGGGGCCAACGTCCTGACTTTC. Residues: CASGTGLSGANVLTF.

In its sample, this clonotype was seen many times. The chain combines TRBV19 with TRBJ1-2; D remains ambiguous. The CDR3 sequence is 13 residues long. Germline V gene data show CDR1 as LNHDA and CDR2 as SQIVND (reference sequence). Trimming took 2 bases from V and 5 from J, leaving 9 bases between them. The CDR3 reads CASSIKTEYGYTF. The CDR3 region has the DNA TGTGCCAGTAGTATAAAGACGGAGTATGGCTACACCTTC. Full variable domain (remainder filled in from reference TRBV19 and TRBJ1-2): DGGITQSPKYLFRKEGQNVTLSCEQNLNHDAMYWYRQDPGQGLRLIYYSQIVNDFQKGDIAEGYSVSREKKESFPLTVTSAQKNPTAFYLCASSIKTEYGYTFGSGTRLTVV.

This clonotype was counted many times. DNA of the CDR3: TGCGCCAGCAGCTCGAGGACTAGCGGAGCTCAAGAGACCCAGTACTTC. This translates into CASSSRTSGAQETQYF. The genes are TRBV5-1 and TRBJ2-5, with 10 bases identical to TRBD2. The CDR3 is 16 amino acids. V dropped 3 bases and J dropped 2; count of bases not matched to a gene: 7. From germline, CDR1 is SGHRS and CDR2 YFSETQ. Supplemented by reference TRBV5-1 and TRBJ2-5, the full variable domain reads KAGVTQTPRYLIKTRGQQVTLSCSPISGHRSVSWYQQTPGQGLQFLFEYFSETQRNKGNFPGRFSGRQFSNSRSEMNVSTLELGDSALYLCASSSRTSGAQETQYFGPGTRLLVL.

The chain couples TRBV6-5 to TRBJ2-3, with unresolved D. The V and J ends lost 0 bases and 3 bases respectively, with 7 bases between them. The CDR3 sequence is 14 residues long. Germline CDR1 and CDR2: MNHEY and SVGAGI. CDR3 residues: CASSYSMRTDTQYF. CDR3 DNA sequence: TGTGCCAGCAGTTACTCGATGAGAACAGATACGCAGTATTTT.

This chain links TRBV20-1 with TRBJ2-3; a weak D match, TRBD2 (5 bases). Germline values: CDR1 DFQATT, CDR2 SNEGSKA (reference sequence). The V end was cut by 5 bases, the J end by 0 bases, with 12 bases between. The CDR3 is 14 amino acids. The CDR3 nucleotides read TGCAGTGCTGCGGGTTGGCGGAGCACAGATACGCAGTATTTT. Translated, it gives CSAAGWRSTDTQYF.

In this sample, this clonotype turned up a few times. The V call is TRBV28, the J call TRBJ2-7; perhaps TRBD2 as D (6 bases). Germline V CDR1 and CDR2: MDHEN, SYDVKM. The V gene lost 3 bases and the J gene lost 0 bases, with 18 bases spanning the gap. This CDR3 region has 17 residues. CDR3 loop: CASSFSPAGRSSYEQYF. DNA of the CDR3: TGTGCCAGCAGTTTTTCCCCTGCAGGGAGGAGCTCCTACGAGCAGTACTTC. Complete variable domain (other parts from reference TRBV28 and TRBJ2-7): DVKVTQSSRYLVKRTGEKVFLECVQDMDHENMFWYRQDPGLGLRLIYFSYDVKMKEKGDIPEGYSVSREKKERFSLILESASTNQTSMYLCASSFSPAGRSSYEQYFGPGTRLTVT.

This chain joins TRBV7-9 and TRBJ1-4, with 10 bases identical to TRBD1. The CDR3 contains 15 residues. V shed 5 bases, J shed 6 bases, and the junction held 6 bases outside the gene matches. Germline V gene data show CDR1 as SEHNR and CDR2 as FQNEAQ (reference sequence). The CDR3 loop reads CASSESGTGDEKLFF. CDR3 in DNA: TGTGCCAGCAGCGAATCCGGGACAGGGGATGAAAAACTGTTTTTT. The variable domain in full, with the rest retrieved from reference TRBV7-9 and TRBJ1-4, is DTGVSQNPRHKITKRGQNVTFRCDPISEHNRLYWYRQTLGQGPEFLTYFQNEAQLEKSRLLSDRFSAERPKGSFSTLEIQRTEQGDSAMYLCASSESGTGDEKLFFGSGTQLSVL.

This clonotype has just a few counts. The chain employs TRBV7-6 and TRBJ2-1, with D unresolved. Germline V CDR1 and CDR2: SGHVS, FNYEAQ. The V and J ends lost 0 bases and 9 bases respectively, with 12 bases between them. This CDR3 has 14 residues. This CDR3 is CASSLAPLPGEQFF. As DNA, the CDR3 is TGTGCCAGCAGCTTAGCCCCGTTACCTGGTGAGCAGTTCTTC.

This clonotype was counted ten times or more. The chain employs TRBV4-3 and TRBJ1-2, with no clear D. This CDR3 has 15 residues. Germline CDR1 reads LGHNA; CDR2 reads YSLEER. Deletions cut 0 bases from V and 0 bases from J, with 8 bases between. CDR3 protein: CASSQDPMANYGYTF. CDR3 DNA: TGCGCCAGCAGCCAAGATCCAATGGCTAACTATGGCTACACCTTC.

The chain is built from TRBV18 and TRBJ2-1; TRBD2 aligns across 12 bases. V lost 5 bases, J lost 8 bases, and 4 bases stayed unmatched. The germline gives CDR1 KGHSH, CDR2 LQKENI. The CDR3 loop spans 14 amino acids. The CDR3 region is CASSKTSGSDEQFF. DNA of the CDR3: TGTGCCAGCTCAAAGACTAGCGGGAGTGATGAGCAGTTCTTC.

This clonotype appeared many times. The chain combines TRBV10-3 with TRBJ1-1, with TRBD1 matching 7 bases. Trimming cost V 7 bases and J 2 bases; bases outside gene matches: 10. CDR1 ENHRY and CDR2 SYGVKD come from the germline V gene. The CDR3 has 15 residues. The CDR3 protein is CAINNDRVGNTEAFF. CDR3 nucleotide sequence: TGTGCCATCAACAACGACAGGGTCGGTAACACTGAAGCTTTCTTT.

This clonotype was observed a handful of times. The chain has TRBV6-2 or TRBV6-3 and TRBJ2-3, with TRBD2 matching 8 bases. The germline V gene has CDR1 MNHEY and CDR2 SVGEGT. The CDR3 contains 16 residues. The V and J ends lost 2 bases and 6 bases, in that order; junction bases with no gene match: 10. The CDR3 loop is CASSYVAGGLQDTQYF. As DNA, the CDR3 is TGTGCCAGCAGTTACGTTGCGGGAGGTCTTCAGGATACGCAGTATTTT.

This clonotype was recorded many times. The gene calls are TRBV21-1 and TRBJ2-7; the table's D gene call, TRBD1, was not cross checked with the DNA. TRBV21-1 is termed a pseudogene. This CDR3 is built from 14 residues. The CDR3 DNA sequence: TGTGCCAGCAGCAAAGCGGCGTGGGGGGTTAAGCAGTACTTC. Translation: CASSKAAWGVKQYF.

This clonotype has a handful of counts. V and J are TRBV7-9 and TRBJ2-1; D unclear. The germline V gene has CDR1 SEHNR and CDR2 FQNEAQ (reference sequence). This CDR3 has 12 amino acids. V was trimmed by 0 bases and J by 9 bases, leaving 6 bases between them. CDR3 coding DNA: TGTGCCAGCAGCTTAGCTGCGACTGAGCAGTTCTTC. This translates into CASSLAATEQFF.

This clonotype was recorded at least ten times. This chain uses TRBV5-1 with TRBJ1-1; D may be TRBD1 (6 bases). The CDR3 runs to 16 residues. Germline lookup yields CDR1 SGHRS and CDR2 YFSETQ. V was shortened by 3 bases and J by 1 base, with 16 bases between the two germline ends. The CDR3, as DNA: TGCGCCAGCAGCTCATGGCCCCAGGGACAGAACACTGAAGCTTTCTTT. Protein product: CASSSWPQGQNTEAFF. Full variable domain (rest looked up from reference TRBV5-1 and TRBJ1-1): KAGVTQTPRYLIKTRGQQVTLSCSPISGHRSVSWYQQTPGQGLQFLFEYFSETQRNKGNFPGRFSGRQFSNSRSEMNVSTLELGDSALYLCASSSWPQGQNTEAFFGQGTRLTVV.

Only a few counts were recorded for this clonotype. V usage is TRBV20-1 and J usage is TRBJ2-3; D ambiguous. CDR3 length: 14 amino acids. Trimming shortened V by 3 bases and J by 4 bases, and 14 bases separated the two germline ends. Germline V gene sequence: CDR1 DFQATT, CDR2 SNEGSKA (reference sequence). CDR3: CSARKGGGADTQYF. CDR3 DNA: TGCAGTGCTAGGAAGGGTGGTGGCGCAGATACGCAGTATTTT.

This clonotype has a handful of counts. The genes are TRBV20-1 and TRBJ2-7, with D possibly TRBD1 on 5 matching bases. V lost 1 base and J lost 4, with 11 bases in between. Germline CDR1 and CDR2: DFQATT and SNEGSKA (reference sequence). This CDR3 comprises 13 residues. CDR3 region: CSARVPGIYEQYF. The CDR3 DNA reads TGCAGTGCTAGAGTGCCAGGGATTTACGAGCAGTACTTC.

This clonotype has a handful of counts. V is TRBV2 and J is TRBJ2-1, with 11 positions matching TRBD2. V was pared by 6 bases and J by 7 bases, with 8 bases of the junction left unmatched. From germline, CDR1 is SNHLY and CDR2 FYNNEI. CDR3 length: 15 amino acids. The CDR3 coding sequence is TGTGCCAGCAGGGAACTAGCGGGAGAATGGAATGAGCAGTTCTTC. It translates to CASRELAGEWNEQFF.

The J gene is TRBJ2-3, the V gene TRBV7-9; TRBD1 might be the D (5 bases). The CDR3 has 15 amino acids. CDR1 is SEHNR and CDR2 is FQNEAQ in the germline V gene (reference sequence). Trimming shortened V by 2 bases and J by 3 bases, and 12 bases separated the two germline ends. CDR3 nucleotide sequence: TGTGCCAGCAGCTTATGGACAAGTTCGACAGATACGCAGTATTTT. This sequence encodes CASSLWTSSTDTQYF.

This clonotype occurred a few times. The chain joins TRBV4-2 to TRBJ2-6, with 9 bases fitting TRBD1. The germline gives CDR1 LGHNA, CDR2 YNFKEQ. Trimming took 6 bases from V and 0 from J; bases not matched to a gene: 3. The CDR3 totals 16 residues. The CDR3 loop is CASRGTGRSGANVLTF. CDR3 bases: TGTGCCAGCAGGGGGACAGGGCGCTCTGGGGCCAACGTCCTGACTTTC.

This sequence joins TRBV4-2 and TRBJ2-1; the D call may be TRBD1 or TRBD2 (5 bases each). This CDR3 is built from 13 residues. The ends were cut back, 5 bases at V and 5 bases at J, with 10 bases in the middle. Germline loops: CDR1 LGHNA, CDR2 YNFKEQ. The CDR3 protein is CASSKGPDNEQFF. The CDR3 DNA follows: TGTGCCAGCAGCAAGGGACCCGACAATGAGCAGTTCTTC.